This T cell receptor beta chain is drawn from a study of control samples from healthy donors and cancer patients. Generated by immunoSEQ multiplex PCR, the TCRdb table keeps only in-frame clones and is missing some. The sample has 120,000 to 150,000 clones, roughly 93% seen once. Germline assignment: CDR1 LGHDT and CDR2 YNNKEL (reference sequence). The CDR3 has 17 residues. Germline trimming cut 4 bases from V and 0 bases from J; bases unmatched to any gene: 2. The sequence was obtained from a man in his late teens or twenties in good health. The sequenced material came from blood. The chain links TRBV3-1 (or the pseudogene TRBV3-2) to TRBJ2-2; TRBD2 aligns across 13 bases. CDR3 sequence (DNA): TGTGCCAGCAGCCGGGGACTAGCGGGATCGAACACCGGGGAGCTGTTTTTT. Translation: CASSRGLAGSNTGELFF.